This T cell receptor beta chain came from a study of T cell responses to AZD1222 COVID-19 vaccine. Broader study findings: Recipients of two AZD1222 doses showed rising Spike-specific TCR breadth and depth. Researchers report vaccine-associated CD4 TCRs spanning spike, with dominance at 160-218 and 743-854. Females outnumbered males among donors, who were mostly white British; clonal diversity was possibly underestimated.

Generated by immunoSEQ multiplex PCR, the TCRdb table keeps only in-frame clones and is missing some. The sample has approximately 150,000 clones, roughly 84% seen once. As regards this clone: Its antigen is as yet unknown.

This CDR3 is 14 amino acids long. Sequenced material: peripheral blood, taken 28 days after the second AZD1222 dose. The genes are TRBV21-1 and TRBJ2-5. TRBV21-1 is shown as a pseudogene. The origin of this receptor is an adult who received the AZD1222 COVID-19 vaccine. The CDR3 sequence is CASSKWGNQETQYF. DNA of the CDR3: TGTGCCAGCAGCAAATGGGGTAACCAAGAGACCCAGTACTTC.